These T cell receptor beta chains were read from a single sample in a study of T cells in Graves' hyperthyroidism and ophthalmopathy. A single record per CDR3 protein comes from TCRdb applying MiXCR to the multiplex PCR reads. The table has approximately 600,000 distinct CDR3 sequences, 20% to 25% seen once. Input material: blood. These receptors were taken from a man aged 25-40 years with Graves' ophthalmopathy. CDR3s include the opening cysteine and the closing phenylalanine or tryptophan. A D gene is named only where the DNA matches it firmly. Expanded clones are given a class, and other clones once, few, many or no size at all.

clone size: NA
J gene: TRBJ2-7
D gene: TRBD1
V gene: TRBV28
CDR3 DNA: TGTGCCAGCATCAGACAGGGAGTACCCTACGAGCAGTACTTC
CDR3 protein: CASIRQGVPYEQYF

clone size: few
J gene: TRBJ2-3
D gene: NA
V gene: TRBV6-6
CDR3 DNA: TGTGCCAGCAGTTACTCGTCCGGAGGGGTCACAGATACGCAGTATTTT
CDR3 protein: CASSYSSGGVTDTQYF

clone size: NA
J gene: TRBJ2-5
D gene: NA
V gene: TRBV28
CDR3 DNA: TGTGCCAGCAGTTTCGGACAGCCTATCCCCTGGTCCCAGTACTTC
CDR3 protein: CASSFGQPIPWSQYF

clone size: NA
J gene: TRBJ1-1
D gene: NA
V gene: TRBV28
CDR3 DNA: TGTGCCAGCAGTTTCCAGAAGAACACTGAAGCTTTCTTT
CDR3 protein: CASSFQKNTEAFF

clone size: few
J gene: TRBJ2-4
D gene: NA
V gene: TRBV30
CDR3 DNA: TGTGCCTGGAGTGTACCCGGGGGGCAAGCCAAAAACATTCAGTACTTC
CDR3 protein: CAWSVPGGQAKNIQYF

clone size: NA
J gene: TRBJ2-7
D gene: NA
V gene: TRBV20-1
CDR3 DNA: TGCAGTGCTAGAGTTTTCGGGACATCGAAAGGTGGCTACGAGCAGTACTTC
CDR3 protein: CSARVFGTSKGGYEQYF

clone size: few
J gene: TRBJ2-7
D gene: TRBD2
V gene: TRBV19
CDR3 DNA: TGTGCCAGTAGTGCCTACCGGACTAGCGAATCCTACGAGCAGTACTTC
CDR3 protein: CASSAYRTSESYEQYF

clone size: NA
J gene: TRBJ2-2
D gene: TRBD1
V gene: TRBV28
CDR3 DNA: TGTGCCAGCAGGGGGACAGGGAAGGACACCGGGGAGCTGTTTTTT
CDR3 protein: CASRGTGKDTGELFF

clone size: many
J gene: TRBJ2-5
D gene: NA
V gene: TRBV6-5
CDR3 DNA: TGTGCCAGCAGTTACTCGACTCAACAAGAGACCCAGTACTTC
CDR3 protein: CASSYSTQQETQYF

clone size: few
J gene: TRBJ1-6
D gene: NA
V gene: TRBV30
CDR3 DNA: TGTGCCTGGACCCTGGCAGGGGATAATTCACCCCTCCACTTT
CDR3 protein: CAWTLAGDNSPLHF

clone size: NA
J gene: TRBJ1-5
D gene: NA
V gene: TRBV6-2/TRBV6-3
CDR3 DNA: TGTGCCAGCAGACTCAGGAATCAGCCCCAGCATTTT
CDR3 protein: CASRLRNQPQHF

clone size: NA
J gene: TRBJ2-1
D gene: NA
V gene: TRBV20-1
CDR3 DNA: TGCAGTGCCACACGCGCGGAGAAAGACAATGAGCAGTTCTTC
CDR3 protein: CSATRAEKDNEQFF

clone size: few
J gene: TRBJ2-2
D gene: NA
V gene: TRBV2
CDR3 DNA: TGTGCCAGCAGTCCGCCGGGGGTCGGGGAGCTGTTTTTT
CDR3 protein: CASSPPGVGELFF

clone size: many
J gene: TRBJ2-1
D gene: TRBD2
V gene: TRBV30
CDR3 DNA: TGTGCCTGGAGTGTCCGACTAGCGGGAGCCTATGAGCAGTTCTTC
CDR3 protein: CAWSVRLAGAYEQFF

clone size: few
J gene: TRBJ2-5
D gene: TRBD1
V gene: TRBV6-1
CDR3 DNA: TGTGCCGGTGAAACAGGGGGCCAAGGGACCCAGTACTTC
CDR3 protein: CAGETGGQGTQYF

clone size: NA
J gene: TRBJ2-7
D gene: NA
V gene: TRBV11-1
CDR3 DNA: TGTGCCAGCAGCTTAGTTGGAGGGGGCGGATACTGCGAGCAGTACTTC
CDR3 protein: CASSLVGGGGYCEQYF

clone size: NA
J gene: TRBJ2-7
D gene: NA
V gene: TRBV28
CDR3 DNA: TGTGCCCATCGGCCCAAAGAGACCTACGAGCAGTACTTC
CDR3 protein: CAHRPKETYEQYF

clone size: NA
J gene: TRBJ2-7
D gene: NA
V gene: TRBV18
CDR3 DNA: TGTGCCAGCTCACCCGGGACGACCGAATCCTACGAGCAGTACTTC
CDR3 protein: CASSPGTTESYEQYF

clone size: NA
J gene: TRBJ2-2
D gene: NA
V gene: TRBV2
CDR3 DNA: TGTGCCAGCAGTGAACAGGGGCCGGTGGAGCTGTTTTTT
CDR3 protein: CASSEQGPVELFF

clone size: few
J gene: TRBJ2-7
D gene: NA
V gene: TRBV4-1
CDR3 DNA: TGCGCCAGCAGCCAACGGGTAGCCTACGAGCAGTACTTC
CDR3 protein: CASSQRVAYEQYF

clone size: many
J gene: TRBJ1-1
D gene: NA
V gene: TRBV28
CDR3 DNA: TGTGCCATCCTACGGCGGACTGAAGCTTTCTTT
CDR3 protein: CAILRRTEAFF

clone size: NA
J gene: TRBJ2-5
D gene: NA
V gene: TRBV19
CDR3 DNA: TGTGCCAGTAGTCTAGGACCTCGGTGGACCCAGTACTTC
CDR3 protein: CASSLGPRWTQYF

clone size: many
J gene: TRBJ1-1
D gene: NA
V gene: TRBV30
CDR3 DNA: TGTGCCTGGAGTCCTCGGGGGCGTAAACCCTTGAACACTGAAGCTTTCTTT
CDR3 protein: CAWSPRGRKPLNTEAFF

clone size: NA
J gene: TRBJ1-5
D gene: TRBD1
V gene: TRBV6-4
CDR3 DNA: TGTGCCACCCCGGGACAGCCCTCAAGCAATCAGCCCCAGCATTTT
CDR3 protein: CATPGQPSSNQPQHF

clone size: NA
J gene: TRBJ2-6
D gene: NA
V gene: TRBV5-1
CDR3 DNA: TGCGCCAGCAGCTTGTTGGTCGGAAACTCTGGGGCCAACGTCCTGACTTTC
CDR3 protein: CASSLLVGNSGANVLTF

clone size: few
J gene: TRBJ2-7
D gene: NA
V gene: TRBV18
CDR3 DNA: TGTGCCAGCTCACCCCGACCAGGGTTCTACGAGCAGTACTTC
CDR3 protein: CASSPRPGFYEQYF

clone size: NA
J gene: TRBJ1-1
D gene: NA
V gene: TRBV20-1
CDR3 DNA: TGCAGTGCTAGTTCCCAAGGCAGGGTGCGTACTGAAGCTTTCTTT
CDR3 protein: CSASSQGRVRTEAFF

clone size: few
J gene: TRBJ1-5
D gene: NA
V gene: TRBV15
CDR3 DNA: TGTGCCACCAGCAGAGATCTAAGCAGGGGTGTCAATCAGCCCCAGCATTTT
CDR3 protein: CATSRDLSRGVNQPQHF

clone size: many
J gene: TRBJ1-5
D gene: NA
V gene: TRBV27
CDR3 DNA: TGTGCCAGCAGTTTATCCAGGGCCAATCAGCCCCAGCATTTT
CDR3 protein: CASSLSRANQPQHF

clone size: many
J gene: TRBJ1-2
D gene: TRBD1
V gene: TRBV5-1
CDR3 DNA: TGCGCCAGCAGCTTGGAACAGGGGGCTAACTATGGCTACACCTTC
CDR3 protein: CASSLEQGANYGYTF

clone size: NA
J gene: TRBJ2-6
D gene: NA
V gene: TRBV29-1
CDR3 DNA: TGCAGCGTTGAGGTTGGGGCCAACGTCCTGACTTTC
CDR3 protein: CSVEVGANVLTF

clone size: many
J gene: TRBJ2-7
D gene: TRBD1
V gene: TRBV11-1
CDR3 DNA: TGTGCCAGCAGCCCCCGGACAGGGGGATCCGAGCAGTACTTC
CDR3 protein: CASSPRTGGSEQYF

clone size: once
J gene: TRBJ2-7
D gene: TRBD2
V gene: TRBV27
CDR3 DNA: TGTGCCAGCAGTTTAACAGCGGGAGTTAACGAGCAGTACTTC
CDR3 protein: CASSLTAGVNEQYF

clone size: few
J gene: TRBJ2-3
D gene: TRBD2
V gene: TRBV27
CDR3 DNA: TGTGCCAGCAGTATTCGCGGGAGGAAGACTGCTGATACGCAGTATTTT
CDR3 protein: CASSIRGRKTADTQYF

clone size: many
J gene: TRBJ2-3
D gene: NA
V gene: TRBV2
CDR3 DNA: TGTGCCAGCAGTGAATGGAATAGCGGAGTCCGCACAGATACGCAGTATTTT
CDR3 protein: CASSEWNSGVRTDTQYF

clone size: NA
J gene: TRBJ1-1
D gene: NA
V gene: TRBV4-1
CDR3 DNA: TGCGCCAGCAGCCTAGGCCGGAACCGCATGAACACTGAAGCTTTCTTT
CDR3 protein: CASSLGRNRMNTEAFF

clone size: few
J gene: TRBJ2-1
D gene: NA
V gene: TRBV5-5
CDR3 DNA: TGTGCCAGCAGCCCTTGGGGACTTGAATACAATGAGCAGTTCTTC
CDR3 protein: CASSPWGLEYNEQFF

clone size: few
J gene: TRBJ2-5
D gene: NA
V gene: TRBV10-2
CDR3 DNA: TGCGCCAGCAGTGAGTCGACGGCGGAGGTCCAAGAGACCCAGTACTTC
CDR3 protein: CASSESTAEVQETQYF

clone size: NA
J gene: TRBJ1-1
D gene: NA
V gene: TRBV5-4
CDR3 DNA: TGTGCCAGCAGCATACAGGGAGGGTACACTGAAGCTTTCTTT
CDR3 protein: CASSIQGGYTEAFF

clone size: NA
J gene: TRBJ2-5
D gene: NA
V gene: TRBV28
CDR3 DNA: TGTGCCAGCAACCTGGGGCTCCTACAAGAGGCCCAGTACTTC
CDR3 protein: CASNLGLLQEAQYF

clone size: many
J gene: TRBJ1-5
D gene: NA
V gene: TRBV28
CDR3 DNA: TGTGCCAGCAGTTTGGAGCTTTCCCGGTATCAGCCCCAGCATTTT
CDR3 protein: CASSLELSRYQPQHF

clone size: NA
J gene: TRBJ1-5
D gene: NA
V gene: TRBV5-6
CDR3 DNA: TGTGCCAGCAGCTTGGGGTTTGGGAGCAATCAGCCCCAGCATTTT
CDR3 protein: CASSLGFGSNQPQHF

clone size: many
J gene: TRBJ2-1
D gene: TRBD2
V gene: TRBV9
CDR3 DNA: TGTGCCAGCAGCGTTCATGGCGGGGGGGGCCAGAATGAGCAGTTCTTC
CDR3 protein: CASSVHGGGGQNEQFF

clone size: few
J gene: TRBJ2-5
D gene: NA
V gene: TRBV2
CDR3 DNA: TGCGCCAGCAGACGTATGATGGGGGGCGGAGAGACCCAGTACTTC
CDR3 protein: CASRRMMGGGETQYF

clone size: NA
J gene: TRBJ2-7
D gene: TRBD1
V gene: TRBV11-2
CDR3 DNA: TGTGCCAGCAGCCGGCGGCGACAGGGTTCATCCTACGAGCAGTACTTC
CDR3 protein: CASSRRRQGSSYEQYF

clone size: many
J gene: TRBJ1-6
D gene: TRBD1
V gene: TRBV3-1
CDR3 DNA: TGTGCCAGCAGCCAAGGGGGACAGGGGCGTTCACCCCTCCACTTT
CDR3 protein: CASSQGGQGRSPLHF

clone size: NA
J gene: TRBJ2-1
D gene: TRBD2
V gene: TRBV6-9
CDR3 DNA: TGTGCCAGCAGTTATTTAGCGGGAACCTACAATGAGCAGTTCTTC
CDR3 protein: CASSYLAGTYNEQFF

clone size: few
J gene: TRBJ1-5
D gene: NA
V gene: TRBV20-1
CDR3 DNA: TGCAGTGCTAGAGATAGGCAGGGGAGTCAGCCCCAGCATTTT
CDR3 protein: CSARDRQGSQPQHF

clone size: NA
J gene: TRBJ1-1
D gene: NA
V gene: TRBV5-1
CDR3 DNA: TGCGCCAGCAGCCCCTCAGAGGGCCGCACTGAAGCTTTCTTT
CDR3 protein: CASSPSEGRTEAFF

clone size: few
J gene: TRBJ2-1
D gene: NA
V gene: TRBV7-2
CDR3 DNA: TGTGCCAGCTCGCCTGAACTCCTCCACAATGAGCAGTTCTTC
CDR3 protein: CASSPELLHNEQFF

clone size: many
J gene: TRBJ1-1
D gene: NA
V gene: TRBV28
CDR3 DNA: TGTGCCAGCAGTTTAACCAGGGTGAACACTGAAGCTTTCTTT
CDR3 protein: CASSLTRVNTEAFF

clone size: many
J gene: TRBJ1-1
D gene: NA
V gene: TRBV18
CDR3 DNA: TGTGCCAGCTCACCACCATCAGGGTCATGGGTTGGCGCTTTCTTT
CDR3 protein: CASSPPSGSWVGAFF

clone size: many
J gene: TRBJ2-1
D gene: TRBD2
V gene: TRBV20-1
CDR3 DNA: TGCAGTGCTAGAGATCTTGCGGTGCGGGGGAGCTCCTACAATGAGCAGTTCTTC
CDR3 protein: CSARDLAVRGSSYNEQFF

clone size: many
J gene: TRBJ2-2
D gene: NA
V gene: TRBV5-1
CDR3 DNA: TGCGCCAGCAGCCCCCCGACGGGAAACACCGGGGAGCTGTTTTTT
CDR3 protein: CASSPPTGNTGELFF

clone size: NA
J gene: TRBJ1-2
D gene: TRBD1
V gene: TRBV28
CDR3 DNA: TGTGCCAGCAGTTTACAGGGCAGGGGGGCGAGCGGCTACACCTTC
CDR3 protein: CASSLQGRGASGYTF

clone size: NA
J gene: TRBJ2-7
D gene: NA
V gene: TRBV28
CDR3 DNA: TGTGCCAGCAGATTGAGGACCTCCTACGAGCAGTACTTC
CDR3 protein: CASRLRTSYEQYF

clone size: many
J gene: TRBJ2-7
D gene: NA
V gene: TRBV20-1
CDR3 DNA: TGCAGCCCGGAGCGTTCTCTCTCCTACGAGCAGTACTTC
CDR3 protein: CSPERSLSYEQYF

clone size: NA
J gene: TRBJ2-3
D gene: NA
V gene: TRBV27
CDR3 DNA: TGTGCCAGCAGTTTTAGATCTTTAGTATTCACAGATACGCAGTATTTT
CDR3 protein: CASSFRSLVFTDTQYF

clone size: NA
J gene: TRBJ1-4
D gene: NA
V gene: TRBV11-2
CDR3 DNA: TGTGCCAGCAGCCAAACCGGGACAACTAATGAAAAACTGTTTTTT
CDR3 protein: CASSQTGTTNEKLFF